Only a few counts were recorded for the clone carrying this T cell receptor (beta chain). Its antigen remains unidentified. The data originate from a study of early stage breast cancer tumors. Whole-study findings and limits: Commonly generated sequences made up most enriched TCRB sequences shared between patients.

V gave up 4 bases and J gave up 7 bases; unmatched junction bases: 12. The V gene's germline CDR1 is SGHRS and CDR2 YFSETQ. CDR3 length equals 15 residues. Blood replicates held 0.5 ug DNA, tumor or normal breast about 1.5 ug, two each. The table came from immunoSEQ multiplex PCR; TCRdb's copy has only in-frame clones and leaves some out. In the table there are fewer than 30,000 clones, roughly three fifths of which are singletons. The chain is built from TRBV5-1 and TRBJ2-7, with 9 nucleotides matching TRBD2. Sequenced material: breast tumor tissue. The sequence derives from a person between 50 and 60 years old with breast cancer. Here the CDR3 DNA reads TGCGCCAGCAGCCCGGATGGCGGGAGGGCCCAGGAGCAGTACTTC. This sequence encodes CASSPDGGRAQEQYF.